This T cell receptor (beta chain) originates from a study of Graves' ophthalmopathy and Graves' hyperthyroidism. Background on the study: Prior to any treatment, peripheral blood was collected at the time of initial diagnosis.

V lost 5 bases and J 5 bases, leaving 9 bases between the germline ends. The CDR3 consists of 13 residues. CDR1 and CDR2 (germline): SGHAT, FQNNGV. This clonotype was recorded many times. By definition, stable hyperthyroidism involved no ophthalmopathy within 18 months of follow-up. Scientists amplified the TCR beta CDR3 regions from RNA transcripts. After a first-round RT-PCR with HTBI primers, a second-round multiplex PCR was run. TCRdb re-derived calls from the multiplex PCR reads in MiXCR, one entry per CDR3 protein. The sample lists just over 400,000 distinct CDR3 sequences; around 20% were seen once.

This clonotype was obtained from a woman aged 18-30 years with stable Graves' hyperthyroidism. The specimen sequenced was peripheral blood. The V call is TRBV11-2, the J call TRBJ2-2; no reliable D call. In DNA, the CDR3 is TGTGCCAGCAGCACGTTTAGTACCGGGGAGCTGTTTTTT. Amino acid sequence: CASSTFSTGELFF.